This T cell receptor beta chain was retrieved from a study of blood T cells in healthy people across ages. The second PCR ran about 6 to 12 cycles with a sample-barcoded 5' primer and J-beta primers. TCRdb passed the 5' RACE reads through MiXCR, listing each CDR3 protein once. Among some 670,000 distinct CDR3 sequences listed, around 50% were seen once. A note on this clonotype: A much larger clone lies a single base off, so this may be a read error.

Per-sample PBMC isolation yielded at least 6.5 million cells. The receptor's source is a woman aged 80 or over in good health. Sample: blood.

This chain's CDR3 is CSVGRTGTEQYF. The CDR3 DNA sequence: TGCAGCGTAGGGCGGACGGGAACAGAGCAGTACTTC. The rearrangement uses TRBV29-1 and TRBJ2-7; a possible D gene is TRBD2 (5 bases). The germline gives CDR1 SQVTM, CDR2 ANQGSEA. Trimming pared 6 bases from V and 7 bases from J, leaving 16 bases between. This CDR3 comprises 12 residues.